The clone carrying this T cell receptor beta chain showed up just a few times. This sample is drawn from a study of blood T cell repertoires in COVID-19. About the research overall: In each case, the material was cDNA or gDNA derived from T cells, B-cell-depleted T cells, or PBMCs.

V was shortened by 0 bases and J by 7 bases, with 22 bases between the two germline ends. CDR1 LGHDT and CDR2 YNNKEL come from the germline V gene (reference sequence). The CDR3 is 18 amino acids. Source study methods: For nucleated cells, counts were estimated from reference gene primer amplification. The protocol was immunoSEQ multiplex PCR, while the TCRdb copy is restricted to in-frame clones and leaves out a portion. That table gives V, J and clone size, and the DNA gave D and trimming. The sample consists of 150,000 to 200,000 clones, approximately 79% of them appearing once. This chain connects TRBV3-1 (or the pseudogene TRBV3-2) to TRBJ1-3; weak D call: TRBD1 (5 bases). Material: peripheral blood. The clonotype originates from a man between 60 and 75 years old with active or convalescent COVID-19. Here the CDR3 reads CASSQDEVLEGAKNTIYF. The CDR3, as DNA: TGTGCCAGCAGCCAAGATGAGGTCCTCGAAGGGGCAAAGAACACCATATATTTT.